Listed below are T cell receptor beta chains from one sample, sequenced in a study of blood T cells in healthy people across ages. TCRdb called the 5' RACE reads again in MiXCR, with one record for every CDR3 protein. The data show fewer than 2 million distinct CDR3 sequences, roughly 43% seen once. The sample was blood. These receptors all stem from a human donor in good health. The conserved cysteine and the conserved F or W are not part of the CDR3 here. The order of the fields is D gene, V gene, CDR3 protein. The D gene is left open where the match is weak.

>.|TRBV6-1
ASRDGSSYEQY
>TRBD1|TRBV7-2
ASTFPGQGIYEQY
>.|TRBV7-2
ASSTIPTVNYGYT
>.|TRBV12-3/TRBV12-4
ASSLGTAHNYGYT
>.|TRBV20-1
SLVAGITDTQY
>.|TRBV29-1
SVEGYNGGYEYGYT
>TRBD1|TRBV7-2
ASRGQGTDTQY
>TRBD2|TRBV3-1
ASSPRLAGGLRGETDTQY
>.|TRBV20-1
SATQTLDEQF
>.|TRBV30
AWRHSGEAF
>.|TRBV20-1
SASTQGGYQPQH
>.|TRBV6-6
ASSYSSPHEQY
>.|TRBV10-3
AISEGGRVGYT
>TRBD2|TRBV6-6
ASSHGAGETQY
>.|TRBV20-1
SARALTDSNQPQH
>.|TRBV6-1
ASSEGRVPRDTQY
>.|TRBV28
ASSRLAPAGGYTGELF
>.|TRBV5-1
ASSLTQPTDTQY
>.|TRBV20-1
SARDQGYDEKLF
>.|TRBV6-1
ASRWGGEDEAF
>TRBD2|TRBV2
ASKGLARNEQF
>.|TRBV29-1
SVVSENTEAF
>.|TRBV29-1
SVVLQGSNQPQH
>TRBD2|TRBV19
ASSILGRAETQY
>TRBD1|TRBV6-2/TRBV6-3
ASRRQGDQPQH
>.|TRBV7-2
ASSLDFGRTDTQY
>TRBD2|TRBV7-2
ASSLLAGYNEQF
>.|TRBV24-1
ATSEGQGKSYEQY
>.|TRBV6-2/TRBV6-3
VSTYGSDEQF
>.|TRBV29-1
SAHVRRGETQY
>.|TRBV5-1
ASSLGDRIAAGYT
>TRBD2|TRBV3-1
ASSHGGGLKTQY
>.|TRBV4-3
ASSQDRKQGDYGYT
>.|TRBV18
ASSPSATDTQY
>TRBD2|TRBV10-3
AISEPGLAGGETQY
>TRBD1|TRBV6-2/TRBV6-3
ASSYNSRDSYNEQF
>.|TRBV10-3
AISDKGTQETQY
>TRBD1|TRBV5-1
ASSLVAGQTNEKLF
>.|TRBV5-1
ASSITWQTYEQY
>TRBD1|TRBV29-1
STTGVEDEKLF
>.|TRBV7-2
ASSLVKNYGYT
>TRBD2|TRBV6-6
ASRAAGRDKHEQY
>.|TRBV29-1
SVEDWDGAYEQY
>TRBD1|TRBV12-3/TRBV12-4
ASRPTGSGEKLF
>TRBD2|TRBV15
ATSRDPGGYSYNEQF
>.|TRBV4-2
ASSHNSRGSTDTQY
>.|TRBV7-9
ASSFDLGLPEGYT
>.|TRBV29-1
SVLENSNQPQH